A single T cell receptor beta chain is shown here with its context. What it binds is unknown. This sample was taken from a study of response to subunit inactivated influenza vaccine. Study-wide results and limits: Few additional T cells are recruited per seasonal influenza vaccination, authors suggested.

TCRdb recomputed calls from the RT-PCR reads with MiXCR, one row per CDR3 protein. The sample lists 500,000 or so distinct CDR3 sequences, 16% seen once, with approximately 3% in the top ten. Trimming left V 0 bases short and J 2 bases short, with 13 bases between. CDR1 and CDR2 from the germline V gene are LGHNA and YSLEER. The CDR3 covers 16 residues. The chain joins TRBV4-3 to TRBJ1-1; D is ambiguous. The TCR originated in a man aged 50 to 69 who received an inactivated influenza vaccine. Here the sequenced sample was CD4+ T cells sorted from PBMCs, taken around 25 months after vaccination. CDR3 protein: CASSQDLRLVNTEAFF. CDR3 bases: TGCGCCAGCAGCCAAGATCTGCGCCTAGTCAACACTGAAGCTTTCTTT.